This T cell receptor (beta chain) was profiled in a study of shared clonotypes between healthy human individuals. For the study at large: Researchers drew samples from a couple of women and a few men aged 18 to 49.

Several immunoSEQ 96-well plates shared each subset's DNA, each plate a replicate. The DNA input per sorted-subset replicate PCR was about 190 ng, corresponding to around 30,000 T cell genomes. The table came from immunoSEQ multiplex PCR; TCRdb's copy has only in-frame clones and leaves some out. The repertoire holds about 100,000 clones, with almost 70% as singletons. Trimming removed 5 bases at V and 7 bases at J, with 15 bases between. In germline, CDR1 is SQVTM, CDR2 ANQGSEA. The CDR3 contains 13 residues. Concerning this clone itself: Its antigen is still unknown.

Study observations and caveats: A generally larger estimated richness was seen in naive subsets than in memory subsets.

The clonotype comes from a man aged 30 to 45 in good health. Sequencing was carried out using memory CD8+ T cells sorted from blood. As to subset: CD45RO+ cells pooled with CCR7-negative TemRA cells. The rearrangement uses TRBV29-1 and TRBJ1-5, with D maybe TRBD1 (6 bases). The CDR3 region has the DNA TGCAGCGTTCAACAGGGTGGGGGCCAGCCCCAGCATTTT. Residues: CSVQQGGGQPQHF.